Listed below are T cell receptor beta chains from one sample, sequenced in a study of shared clonotypes between healthy human individuals. Repertoires were generated with immunoSEQ multiplex PCR, while TCRdb's copy carries only in-frame clones and drops some. Of over a million clones in the sample, under 99% were seen once. The sequenced sample consisted of naive CD4+ T cells sorted from blood. These receptors all stem from a man aged 25-40 years in good health. Each CDR3 is given with its conserved first and last residue. The D gene is left open where the match is weak. Clone size, where shown, is once, few, many, or a class for clones that have expanded.

v_gene,d_gene,j_gene,abundance,CDR3aa,CDR3nt
TRBV2,NA,TRBJ1-5,NA,CASSGREGQPQHF,TGTGCCAGCAGTGGCCGCGAGGGTCAGCCCCAGCATTTT
TRBV6-5,NA,TRBJ2-1,NA,CASSPDSPPHNEQFF,TGTGCCAGCAGCCCGGACAGCCCCCCCCACAATGAGCAGTTCTTC
TRBV15,TRBD2,TRBJ2-2,NA,CATSGPSGANTGELFF,TGTGCCACCAGCGGTCCTAGCGGTGCGAACACCGGGGAGCTGTTTTTT
TRBV10-3,NA,TRBJ1-1,NA,CATYSRPDTEAFF,TGTGCCACTTACAGCCGCCCCGACACTGAAGCTTTCTTT
TRBV19,NA,TRBJ2-7,NA,CASSIEPGQSYEQYF,TGTGCCAGTAGTATAGAGCCGGGACAAAGTTACGAGCAGTACTTC
TRBV19,NA,TRBJ1-2,NA,CASSNLGVGYTF,TGTGCCAGTAGTAACCTCGGGGTTGGCTACACCTTC
TRBV7-3,TRBD2,TRBJ2-1,NA,CASSLRREGYNEQFF,TGTGCCAGCAGCCTTCGGCGGGAGGGGTACAATGAGCAGTTCTTC
TRBV11-2,NA,TRBJ1-2,NA,CASSLPGGYGYTF,TGTGCCAGCAGCTTACCTGGCGGTTATGGCTACACCTTC
TRBV20-1,NA,TRBJ2-7,NA,CSAASGYEQYF,TGCAGTGCCGCGTCGGGGTACGAGCAGTACTTC
TRBV29-1,NA,TRBJ2-1,NA,CSVEVPKGIYNEQFF,TGCAGCGTTGAAGTCCCAAAGGGCATCTACAATGAGCAGTTCTTC
TRBV7-8,TRBD2,TRBJ2-3,NA,CASSFRLADTQYF,TGTGCCAGCAGCTTCCGACTAGCGGATACGCAGTATTTT
TRBV29-1,TRBD2,TRBJ2-1,NA,CSGLAGGPEQFF,TGCAGCGGTCTAGCGGGAGGGCCTGAGCAGTTCTTC
TRBV5-1,TRBD1,TRBJ2-1,NA,CASSPTGGSYNEQFF,TGCGCCAGCAGCCCAACAGGGGGCTCGTACAATGAGCAGTTCTTC
TRBV5-1,TRBD2,TRBJ2-7,NA,CASSSAEPSTSTIYEQYF,TGCGCCAGCAGCTCCGCAGAACCTTCGACTAGCACTATCTACGAGCAGTACTTC
TRBV5-1,NA,TRBJ2-6,NA,CASSLVSGANVLTF,TGCGCCAGCAGCTTGGTCTCGGGGGCCAACGTCCTGACTTTC
TRBV5-4,TRBD2,TRBJ2-3,NA,CASSSGTSGSADTQYF,TGTGCCAGCAGCAGCGGGACTAGCGGGAGTGCAGATACGCAGTATTTT
TRBV5-1,NA,TRBJ2-7,NA,CASSRFGGPTPYEQYF,TGCGCCAGCAGCCGTTTTGGGGGCCCAACTCCCTACGAGCAGTACTTC
TRBV5-1,NA,TRBJ2-6,NA,CASSSGGLPGANVLTF,TGCGCCAGCAGCTCAGGGGGACTTCCTGGGGCCAACGTCCTGACTTTC
TRBV7-9,TRBD1,TRBJ2-2,NA,CASSLGDREAGELFF,TGTGCCAGCAGCTTAGGGGACAGGGAAGCCGGGGAGCTGTTTTTT
TRBV5-1,TRBD2,TRBJ2-1,once,CASSLGTSGRAGNEQFF,TGCGCCAGCAGCTTGGGGACTAGCGGGAGGGCGGGCAATGAGCAGTTCTTC
TRBV27,TRBD1,TRBJ2-3,NA,CASKPPGQGPDTQYF,TGTGCCAGCAAACCCCCGGGACAGGGACCAGATACGCAGTATTTT